The 5 T cell receptor beta chains below were found in one sample sequenced in a study of shared clonotypes between healthy human individuals. Profiled with immunoSEQ multiplex PCR; TCRdb holds only in-frame clones, not every one. The data show some 2,100,000 clones, about 94% seen once. Sample: naive CD4+ T cells sorted from blood. Subset here: CD45RA+ positively selected. All receptors come from a young man in good health.

With regard to this clone: Other DNA sequences in this sample translate to the same CDR3. The chain combines TRBV29-1 with TRBJ1-3; tentative D call: TRBD1 (5 bases). Trimming removed 4 bases from V and 0 bases from J, with 10 bases in between. The CDR3 loop spans 14 amino acids. Germline assignment: CDR1 SQVTM and CDR2 ANQGSEA. CDR3 nucleotides: TGCAGCGTTGTGGGGCGGGACTCTGGAAACACCATATATTTT. This translates into CSVVGRDSGNTIYF.

With regard to this clone: Other nucleotide sequences from this sample produce the same CDR3. J is TRBJ2-1 and V is TRBV5-1; D might be TRBD1 (6 bases). Germline V CDR1 and CDR2: SGHRS, YFSETQ. Trimming removed 4 bases at V and 0 bases at J, with 11 bases between. The CDR3 contains 15 residues. The CDR3 protein is CASSLQGGSYNEQFF. As DNA, the CDR3 is TGCGCCAGCAGCCTGCAAGGGGGCTCCTACAATGAGCAGTTCTTC.

This clone was detected a few times. The chain recombines TRBV12-5 with TRBJ1-1; D unclear. This CDR3 has 13 amino acids. With 3 bases removed from V and 1 base from J, the gap between germline ends came to 6 bases. Germline lookup yields CDR1 LGHNT and CDR2 FRNRAP. CDR3 DNA sequence: TGTGCTAGTGGTTTAGGAAAGAACACTGAAGCTTTCTTT. This encodes CASGLGKNTEAFF.

The J gene is TRBJ2-7, the V gene TRBV9; 9 bases map to TRBD1. V shed 4 bases and J 2 bases; nucleotides not matched to a gene: 10. CDR1 is SGDLS, CDR2 YYNGEE, per germline. The CDR3 extends over 16 amino acids. The CDR3 DNA sequence: TGTGCCAGCAGCCCCTCCCCCGACAGGGGGACCTACGAGCAGTACTTC. Its protein product is CASSPSPDRGTYEQYF.

V gene TRBV10-2 combines with J gene TRBJ2-2; D ambiguous. Germline values: CDR1 WSHSY, CDR2 SAAADI. V lost 9 bases to trimming and J lost 5 bases, with 13 bases between them. The CDR3 is made up of 13 amino acids. CDR3: CASRGQLTGELFF. CDR3 nucleotides: TGCGCCAGTCGTGGTCAGTTGACCGGGGAGCTGTTTTTT.